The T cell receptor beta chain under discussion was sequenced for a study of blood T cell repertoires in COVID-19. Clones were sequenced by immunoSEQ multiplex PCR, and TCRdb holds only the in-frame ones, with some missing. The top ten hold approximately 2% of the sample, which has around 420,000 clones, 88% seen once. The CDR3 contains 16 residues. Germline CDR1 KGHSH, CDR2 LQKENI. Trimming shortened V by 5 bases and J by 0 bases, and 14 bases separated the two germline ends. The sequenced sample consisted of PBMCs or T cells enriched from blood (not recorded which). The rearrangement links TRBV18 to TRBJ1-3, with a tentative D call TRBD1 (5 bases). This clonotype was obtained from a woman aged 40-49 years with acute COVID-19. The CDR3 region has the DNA TGTGCCAGCTCAGGGCAGGGCGACGTCTCTGGAAACACCATATATTTT. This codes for CASSGQGDVSGNTIYF.